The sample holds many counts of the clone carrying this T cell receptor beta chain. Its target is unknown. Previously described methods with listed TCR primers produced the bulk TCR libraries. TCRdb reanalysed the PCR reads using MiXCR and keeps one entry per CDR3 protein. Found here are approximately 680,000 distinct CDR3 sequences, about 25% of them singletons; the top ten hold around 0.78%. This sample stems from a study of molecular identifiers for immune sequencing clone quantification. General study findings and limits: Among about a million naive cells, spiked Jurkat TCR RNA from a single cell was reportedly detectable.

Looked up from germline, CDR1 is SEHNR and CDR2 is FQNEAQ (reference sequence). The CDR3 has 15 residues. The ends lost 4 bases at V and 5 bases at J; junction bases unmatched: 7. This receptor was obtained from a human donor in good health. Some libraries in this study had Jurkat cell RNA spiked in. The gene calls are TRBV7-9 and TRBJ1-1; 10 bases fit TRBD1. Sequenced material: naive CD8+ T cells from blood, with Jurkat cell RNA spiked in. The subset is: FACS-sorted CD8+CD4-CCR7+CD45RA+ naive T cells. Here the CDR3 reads CASSSGQGFRTEAFF. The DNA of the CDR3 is TGTGCCAGCAGCTCGGGACAGGGGTTTAGGACTGAAGCTTTCTTT.